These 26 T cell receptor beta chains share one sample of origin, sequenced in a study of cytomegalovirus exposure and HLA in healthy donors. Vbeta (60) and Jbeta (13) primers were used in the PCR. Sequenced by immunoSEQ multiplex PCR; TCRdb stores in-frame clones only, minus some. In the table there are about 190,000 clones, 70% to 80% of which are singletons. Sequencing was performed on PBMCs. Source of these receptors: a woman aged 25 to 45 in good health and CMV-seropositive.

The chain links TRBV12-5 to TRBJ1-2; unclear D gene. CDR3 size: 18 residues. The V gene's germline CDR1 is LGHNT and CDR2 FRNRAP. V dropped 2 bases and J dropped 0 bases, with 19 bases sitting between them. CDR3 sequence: CASGLTRIGLRSNYGYTF. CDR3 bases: TGTGCTAGTGGTTTGACCCGAATCGGCCTGCGGTCTAACTATGGCTACACCTTC.

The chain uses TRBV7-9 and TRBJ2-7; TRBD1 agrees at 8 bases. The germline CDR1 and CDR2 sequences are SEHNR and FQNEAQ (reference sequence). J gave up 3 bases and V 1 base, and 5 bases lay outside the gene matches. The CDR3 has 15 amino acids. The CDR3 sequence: CASSLGSGGLYEQYF. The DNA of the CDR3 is TGTGCCAGCAGCTTAGGTTCAGGGGGCCTCTACGAGCAGTACTTC.

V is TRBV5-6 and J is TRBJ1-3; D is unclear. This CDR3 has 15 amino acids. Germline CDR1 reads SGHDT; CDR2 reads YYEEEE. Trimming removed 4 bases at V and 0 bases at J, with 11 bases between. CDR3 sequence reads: CASSRGANSGNTIYF. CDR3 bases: TGTGCCAGCAGCCGAGGAGCTAACTCTGGAAACACCATATATTTT.

The CDR3 spells CASSPWTSGMMLGQYF. The CDR3, as DNA: TGTGCCAGCTCACCTTGGACTAGCGGGATGATGTTAGGGCAGTATTTT. This chain connects TRBV18 to TRBJ2-3; 12 nucleotides match TRBD2. This CDR3 region has 16 residues. The V segment lost 3 bases and the J segment 11 bases; nucleotides outside the gene matches: 12. CDR1 is KGHSH and CDR2 is LQKENI in the germline V gene.

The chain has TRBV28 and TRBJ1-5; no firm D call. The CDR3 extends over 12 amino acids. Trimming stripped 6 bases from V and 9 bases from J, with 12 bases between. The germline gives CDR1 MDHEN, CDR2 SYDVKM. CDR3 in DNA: TGTGCCAGCAGCCCCCTAAACGGGCCCCAGCATTTT. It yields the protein CASSPLNGPQHF.

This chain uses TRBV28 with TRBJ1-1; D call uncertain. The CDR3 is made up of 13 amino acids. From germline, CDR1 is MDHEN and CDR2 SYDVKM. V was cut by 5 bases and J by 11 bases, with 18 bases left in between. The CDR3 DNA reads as TGTGCCAGCAGTACCCCTTCTACGGTCTCCGCTTTCTTT. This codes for CASSTPSTVSAFF.

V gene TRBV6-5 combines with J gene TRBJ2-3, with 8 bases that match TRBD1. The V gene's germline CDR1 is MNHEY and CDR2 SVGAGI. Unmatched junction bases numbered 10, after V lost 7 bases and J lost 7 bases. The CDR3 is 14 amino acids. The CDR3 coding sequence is TGTGCCAGCACCCGCAGCGCAGGGGGCTATACGCAGTATTTT. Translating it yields CASTRSAGGYTQYF.

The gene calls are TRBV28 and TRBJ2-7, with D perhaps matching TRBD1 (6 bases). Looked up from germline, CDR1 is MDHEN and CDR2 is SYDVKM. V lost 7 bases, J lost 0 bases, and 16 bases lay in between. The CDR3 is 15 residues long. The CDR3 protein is CASTIGGQSSYEQYF. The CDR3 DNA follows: TGTGCCAGCACTATAGGCGGACAGAGCTCCTACGAGCAGTACTTC.

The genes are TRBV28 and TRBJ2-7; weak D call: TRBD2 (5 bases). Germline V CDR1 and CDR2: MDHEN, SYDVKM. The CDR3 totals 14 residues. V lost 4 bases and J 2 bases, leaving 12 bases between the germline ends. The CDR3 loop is CASSWPSSPYEQYF. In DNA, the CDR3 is TGTGCCAGCAGTTGGCCTAGCTCGCCCTACGAGCAGTACTTC.

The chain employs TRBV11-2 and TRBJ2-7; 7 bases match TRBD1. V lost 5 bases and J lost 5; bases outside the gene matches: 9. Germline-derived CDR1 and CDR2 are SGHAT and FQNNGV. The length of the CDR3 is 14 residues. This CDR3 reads CASSILTGRHEQYF. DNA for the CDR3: TGTGCCAGCAGCATTTTGACAGGGCGTCACGAGCAGTACTTC.

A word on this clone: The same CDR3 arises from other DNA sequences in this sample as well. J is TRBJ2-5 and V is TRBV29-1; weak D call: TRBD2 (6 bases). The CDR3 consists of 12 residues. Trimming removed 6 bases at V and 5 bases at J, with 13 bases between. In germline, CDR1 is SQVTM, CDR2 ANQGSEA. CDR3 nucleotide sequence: TGCAGCGTCAGACTAGTTATTGAGACCCAGTACTTC. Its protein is CSVRLVIETQYF.

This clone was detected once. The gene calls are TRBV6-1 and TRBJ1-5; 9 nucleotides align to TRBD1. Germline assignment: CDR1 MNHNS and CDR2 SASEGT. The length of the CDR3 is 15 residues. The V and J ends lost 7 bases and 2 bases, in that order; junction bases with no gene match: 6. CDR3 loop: CASTTGGAGNQPQHF. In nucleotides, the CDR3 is TGTGCCAGCACCACAGGGGGCGCGGGCAATCAGCCCCAGCATTTT.

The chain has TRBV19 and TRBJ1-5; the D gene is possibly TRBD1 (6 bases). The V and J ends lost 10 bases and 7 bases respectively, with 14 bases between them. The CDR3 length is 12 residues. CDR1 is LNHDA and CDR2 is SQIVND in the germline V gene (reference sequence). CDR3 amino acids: CATAGVEQPQHF. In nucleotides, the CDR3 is TGTGCCACCGCAGGGGTAGAGCAGCCCCAGCATTTT.

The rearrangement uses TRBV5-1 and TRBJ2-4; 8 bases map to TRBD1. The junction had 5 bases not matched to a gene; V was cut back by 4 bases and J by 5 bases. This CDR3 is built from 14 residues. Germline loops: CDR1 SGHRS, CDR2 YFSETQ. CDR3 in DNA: TGCGCCAGCAGCACGGGACAGGTCGAAAACATTCAGTACTTC. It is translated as CASSTGQVENIQYF.

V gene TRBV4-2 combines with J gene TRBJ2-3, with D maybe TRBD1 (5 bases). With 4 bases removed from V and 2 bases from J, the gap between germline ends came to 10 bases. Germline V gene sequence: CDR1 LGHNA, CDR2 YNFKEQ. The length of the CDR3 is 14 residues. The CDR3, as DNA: TGTGCCAGCAGCCCCAGGGTCCCCACAGATACGCAGTATTTT. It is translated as CASSPRVPTDTQYF.

The CDR3 sequence: CASSNGQGIYYTEAFF. The CDR3 nucleotides read TGCGCCAGCAGCAACGGACAGGGGATATACTACACTGAAGCTTTCTTT. The chain joins TRBV5-1 to TRBJ1-1, with 9 bases that match TRBD1. Germline values: CDR1 SGHRS, CDR2 YFSETQ. The V segment lost 4 bases and the J segment 3 bases; nucleotides outside the gene matches: 10. This CDR3 has 16 residues. Complete variable domain (other parts from reference TRBV5-1 and TRBJ1-1): KAGVTQTPRYLIKTRGQQVTLSCSPISGHRSVSWYQQTPGQGLQFLFEYFSETQRNKGNFPGRFSGRQFSNSRSEMNVSTLELGDSALYLCASSNGQGIYYTEAFFGQGTRLTVV.

The CDR3 is CASYDRDGEKLFF. Written as DNA, the CDR3 is TGTGCCAGCTACGACAGGGATGGTGAAAAACTGTTTTTT. The chain employs TRBV18 and TRBJ1-4; 7 bases are a match to TRBD1. Germline V lookup: CDR1 KGHSH, CDR2 LQKENI. The CDR3 is 13 residues long. The V and J ends lost 7 bases and 7 bases, in that order; junction bases with no gene match: 6.

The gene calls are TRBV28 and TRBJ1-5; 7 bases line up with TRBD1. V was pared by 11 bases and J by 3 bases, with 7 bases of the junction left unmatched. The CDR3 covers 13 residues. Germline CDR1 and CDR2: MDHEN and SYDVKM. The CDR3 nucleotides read TGTGCCTCGGGAGGGGGCGTCAATCAGCCCCAGCATTTT. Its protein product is CASGGGVNQPQHF.

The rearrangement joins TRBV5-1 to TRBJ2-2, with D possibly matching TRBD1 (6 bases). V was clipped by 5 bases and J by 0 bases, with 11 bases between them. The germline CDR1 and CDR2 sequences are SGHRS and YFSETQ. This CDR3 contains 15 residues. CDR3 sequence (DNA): TGCGCCAGCAGTCCAGGGGCGTCGAACACCGGGGAGCTGTTTTTT. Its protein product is CASSPGASNTGELFF.

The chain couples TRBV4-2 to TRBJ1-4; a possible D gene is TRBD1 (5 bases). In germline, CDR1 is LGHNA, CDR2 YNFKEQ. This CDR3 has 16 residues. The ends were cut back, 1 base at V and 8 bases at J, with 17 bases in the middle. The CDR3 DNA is TGTGCCAGCAGCCAAGGGGAGCCGGACCGGGGGGAAAAACTGTTTTTT. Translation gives CASSQGEPDRGEKLFF.

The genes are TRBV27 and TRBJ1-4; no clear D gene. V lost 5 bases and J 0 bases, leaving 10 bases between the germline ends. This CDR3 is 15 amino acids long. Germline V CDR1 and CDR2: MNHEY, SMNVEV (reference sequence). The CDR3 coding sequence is TGTGCCAGCAGTCGCACAGCCTCAACTAATGAAAAACTGTTTTTT. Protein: CASSRTASTNEKLFF.

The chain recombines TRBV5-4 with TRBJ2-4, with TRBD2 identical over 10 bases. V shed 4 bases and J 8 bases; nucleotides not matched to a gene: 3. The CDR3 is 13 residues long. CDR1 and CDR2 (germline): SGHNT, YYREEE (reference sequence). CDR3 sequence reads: CASSLGTSDIQYF. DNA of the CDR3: TGTGCCAGCAGCCTGGGGACTAGCGACATTCAGTACTTC.

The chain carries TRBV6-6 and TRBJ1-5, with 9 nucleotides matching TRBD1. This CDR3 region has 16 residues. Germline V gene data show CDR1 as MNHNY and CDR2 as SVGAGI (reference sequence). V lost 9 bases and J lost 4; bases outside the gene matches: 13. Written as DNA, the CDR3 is TGTGCCAGTATGAGAGGGACAGGGTTTCAAAATCAGCCCCAGCATTTT. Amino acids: CASMRGTGFQNQPQHF.

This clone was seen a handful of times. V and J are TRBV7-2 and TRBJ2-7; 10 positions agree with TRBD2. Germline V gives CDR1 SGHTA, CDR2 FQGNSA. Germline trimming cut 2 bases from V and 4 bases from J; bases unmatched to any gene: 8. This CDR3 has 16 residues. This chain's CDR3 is CASSLISGRAAYEQYF. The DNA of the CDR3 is TGTGCCAGCAGCTTAATCAGCGGGAGGGCCGCGTACGAGCAGTACTTC.

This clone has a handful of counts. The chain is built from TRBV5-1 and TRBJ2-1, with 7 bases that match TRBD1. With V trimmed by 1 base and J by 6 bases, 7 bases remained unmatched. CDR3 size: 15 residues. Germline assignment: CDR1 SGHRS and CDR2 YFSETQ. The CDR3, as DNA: TGCGCCAGCAGCTTGATCAGGACAGGAGTCAATGAGCAGTTCTTC. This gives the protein CASSLIRTGVNEQFF.

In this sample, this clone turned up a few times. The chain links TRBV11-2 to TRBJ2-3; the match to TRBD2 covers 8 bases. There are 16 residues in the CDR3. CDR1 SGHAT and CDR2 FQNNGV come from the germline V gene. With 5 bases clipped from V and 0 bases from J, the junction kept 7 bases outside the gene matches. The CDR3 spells CASSPRLARSTDTQYF. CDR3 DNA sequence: TGTGCCAGCAGCCCTAGACTAGCGCGTAGCACAGATACGCAGTATTTT.